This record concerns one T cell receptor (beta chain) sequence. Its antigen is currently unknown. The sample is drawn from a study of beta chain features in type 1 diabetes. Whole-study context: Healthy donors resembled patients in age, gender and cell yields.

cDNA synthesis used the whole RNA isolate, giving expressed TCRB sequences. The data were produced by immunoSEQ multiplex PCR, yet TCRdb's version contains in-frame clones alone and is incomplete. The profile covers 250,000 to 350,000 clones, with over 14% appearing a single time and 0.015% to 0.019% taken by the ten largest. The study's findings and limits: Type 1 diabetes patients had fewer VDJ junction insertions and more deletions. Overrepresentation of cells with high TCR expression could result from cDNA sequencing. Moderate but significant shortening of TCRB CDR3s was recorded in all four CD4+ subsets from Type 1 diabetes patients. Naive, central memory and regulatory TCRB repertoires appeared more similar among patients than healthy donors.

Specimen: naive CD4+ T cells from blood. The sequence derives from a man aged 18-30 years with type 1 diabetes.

The CDR3 loop reads CASSLVREKQYF. The CDR3 nucleotides are TGTGCCAGCAGCTTAGTTCGGGAAAAGCAGTACTTC. The J gene is TRBJ2-7, the V gene TRBV7-2, with a tentative D call TRBD2 (5 bases). Germline V gene sequence: CDR1 SGHTA, CDR2 FQGNSA. V was cut by 1 base and J by 8 bases, with 9 bases left in between. The CDR3 totals 12 residues.